This TCR beta chain was identified in a study of identical twins (dated by TCRdb to the mid-2010s). A note on the overall study: TCR alpha and beta repertoires from monozygotic twins, unrelated adults of various ages and cord blood were deep-sequenced to test whether fetal clonotypes persist. To rule out contamination, replicate twin experiments were performed at different times with different library preparation protocols.

Only healthy Caucasian donors were included. The twin cohort consisted of three pairs of female monozygotic twins, all aged roughly 18 to 30 years. Positive isolation kits from Invitrogen were used to isolate the CD4+ and CD8+ T cell populations. Ends trimmed: V by 1 base, J by 5 bases; bases unmatched to a gene: 4. In the germline V gene, CDR1 corresponds to SGHRS and CDR2 to YFSETQ. Including cysteine and phenylalanine, the CDR3 has 15 amino acids. Here the CDR3 DNA is all that survives: 45 bases in frame from base 1. The protocol used for the library was 5' RACE. Reads for this sample came from an Illumina HiSeq 2000. Template switching added a universal primer binding site, and the final cDNA carried a unique molecular identifier that allowed TCR cDNA molecules to be counted accurately. First-strand cDNA for TCR alpha and beta chains was synthesized from specific primers in the conserved constant-segment region. To control for contamination, every cDNA library carried two barcodes: a SMART-Mk sample barcode plus Illumina barcodes. Two successive PCR steps introduced TruSeq adapter sequences along with Illumina sample barcodes. Sequencing of the TCR alpha and beta cDNA libraries was done on the Illumina HiSeq platform using custom primers. In the original analysis: Unique molecular identifiers were extracted from raw reads with MiGEC, and CDR3 positions were determined with MiXCR. Recombination models were inferred per individual with the repgenHMM and IGoR tools using an EM algorithm. Shared clonotypes were analyzed with the tcR package in R, and sharing was normalized by the product of cloneset sizes. To study raw recombination without the effects of thymic and clonal selection, out-of-frame nonproductive sequences were analyzed. TCRdb passed the public sequencing reads through fastp at Q25 and MiXCR, retaining productive beta sequences. Each entry merges the rows of one CDR3 protein and shows their most common DNA and genes. These V and J calls are TCRdb output, not the study's own analysis. This sample is represented by about 240,000 distinct CDR3 sequences; 7.5% of them were singletons. Jointly, the top ten make up about 5.6% of the sample.

Study-wide conclusions, independent of this receptor: Excess twin sharing in beta out-of-frame sequences was weaker because fewer shared sequences lowered the signal-to-noise ratio. Recombination models systematically underestimated out-of-frame TCR alpha sharing in monozygotic twins but agreed with sharing between unrelated individuals. Zero-insertion analyses could be partly confounded by invariant T cells such as MAIT and iNKT, although diverse VJ usage argued against such confounding for most clonotypes. Compared with coincidental sharing between unrelated individuals, out-of-frame TCR alpha sequences shared between twins showed an excess of sequences with low generation probability. Abundant cord blood beta clonotypes carried fewer insertions; young adult naive repertoires showed a weaker similar trend, while memory repertoires showed none. Conclusions relied on cross-sectional statistical analysis, since the same donors could not be followed over many years.

Turning to this clonotype: Its binding antigen is unknown. No per-base quality is available; no much larger clone lies one base away.

These data were likewise used in another study, on yellow fever vaccine responses in identical twins. As the second paper documents: According to the authors, the vaccine-induced T cell response in identical twins seemed to be partly convergent and partly specific to each individual. Focusing on identical twins, the study followed the T cell clones that responded to the vaccine, and did so with precision.

The chain couples TRBV5-1 to TRBJ2-2; TRBD1 lines up with 8 middle nucleotides. Sequencing used CD8+ T cells sorted from blood. The sequence derives from a young woman in good health. For the CDR3, the sequence is CASSLSGDRTGELFF. The DNA is as follows: TGCGCCAGCAGCTTGTCCGGGGACAGGACCGGGGAGCTGTTTTTT.